Included here is one T cell receptor beta chain sequence, with context. This entry is derived from a study of cytomegalovirus exposure and HLA in healthy donors. This CDR3 comprises 14 residues. V shed 4 bases, J shed 4 bases, and the junction held 3 bases outside the gene matches. Germline V gene sequence: CDR1 LGHNA, CDR2 YNFKEQ. The PCR was carried out with 60 Vbeta primers and 13 Jbeta primers. Only in-frame clones appear in the TCRdb table, and some are missing; sequencing was by immunoSEQ multiplex PCR. The sample shows around 190,000 clones, about four fifths of them seen only once. This sequence originates from a man between 18 and 35 years old in good health and CMV-seronegative. V gene TRBV4-2 combines with J gene TRBJ1-2; 10 bases map to TRBD1. Source material: PBMCs. CDR3 coding DNA: TGTGCCAGCAGCCCAGACAGGGGGCCCTATGGCTACACCTTC. Translating it yields CASSPDRGPYGYTF.